These 32 T cell receptor beta chains originate from one sample sequenced in a study of T cells in Graves' hyperthyroidism and ophthalmopathy. Amplified TCR beta CDR3 regions came from RNA transcripts. The TCR CDR3 was amplified in a first-round RT-PCR using the HTBI primer set. TCRdb re-derived calls from the multiplex PCR reads in MiXCR, one entry per CDR3 protein. Among about 380,000 distinct CDR3 sequences listed, approximately 17% were seen once. The specimen sequenced was blood. These receptor sequences come from a young man with Graves' ophthalmopathy.

This clonotype was recorded many times. V and J are TRBV18 and TRBJ1-1; 10 bases match TRBD1. This CDR3 region has 15 residues. Germline V gene sequence: CDR1 KGHSH, CDR2 LQKENI. V shed 3 bases, J shed 4 bases, and the junction held 5 bases outside the gene matches. In DNA form, the CDR3 reads TGTGCCAGCTCACCTGGGGGACAGGGGAGCACTGAAGCTTTCTTT. Encoded protein: CASSPGGQGSTEAFF. The variable domain in full, completed from reference TRBV18 and TRBJ1-1, reads NAGVMQNPRHLVRRRGQEARLRCSPMKGHSHVYWYRQLPEEGLKFMVYLQKENIIDESGMPKERFSAEFPKEGPSILRIQQVVRGDSAAYFCASSPGGQGSTEAFFGQGTRLTVV.

The rearrangement links TRBV6-1 to TRBJ2-5, with a weak D call TRBD1 (5 bases). Trimming removed 4 bases at V and 2 bases at J, with 14 bases between. CDR1 is MNHNS and CDR2 is SASEGT in the germline V gene. The CDR3 sequence is 15 residues long. CDR3 sequence: CASSVLGSGQETQYF. In DNA, the CDR3 is TGTGCCAGCAGTGTTTTGGGGTCAGGGCAAGAGACCCAGTACTTC.

V usage is TRBV29-1 and J usage is TRBJ2-5; D may be TRBD1 (5 bases). Trimming cost V 7 bases and J 2 bases, with 8 bases left between them. The CDR3 is made up of 11 amino acids. Germline V gene data show CDR1 as SQVTM and CDR2 as ANQGSEA. The DNA for the CDR3 is TGCAGCGGGAACAGGCAAGAGACCCAGTACTTC. Encoded protein: CSGNRQETQYF.

This clonotype was recorded at least ten times. The gene calls are TRBV27 and TRBJ1-1, with D uncertain. There are 16 residues in the CDR3. With 6 bases removed from V and 2 bases from J, the gap between germline ends came to 19 bases. Germline CDR1 reads MNHEY; CDR2 reads SMNVEV (reference sequence). The CDR3 protein is CASRGPGRDANTEAFF. DNA for the CDR3: TGTGCCAGCAGGGGCCCCGGTCGAGACGCAAACACTGAAGCTTTCTTT.

In its sample, this clonotype was seen a few times. The chain carries TRBV5-4 and TRBJ2-3, with D possibly called TRBD1 or TRBD2 (5 bases each). Trimming removed 5 bases at V and 0 bases at J, with 13 bases between. Germline V gene sequence: CDR1 SGHNT, CDR2 YYREEE (reference sequence). The length of the CDR3 is 15 residues. CDR3 residues: CASRSGTSSTDTQYF. The CDR3 DNA reads as TGTGCCAGCAGGTCCGGGACGTCTAGCACAGATACGCAGTATTTT.

This clonotype has a count of ten or more. This sequence joins TRBV6-1 and TRBJ1-2, with 8 bases lining up with TRBD1. This CDR3 is built from 14 residues. Germline trimming cut 5 bases from V and 4 bases from J; bases unmatched to any gene: 6. Germline loops: CDR1 MNHNS, CDR2 SASEGT. The CDR3 spells CASSTDRGFYGYTF. In DNA, the CDR3 is TGTGCCAGCAGTACCGACAGGGGATTCTATGGCTACACCTTC.

The chain employs TRBV2 and TRBJ1-1; 9 nucleotides align to TRBD1. The germline V gene encodes CDR1 SNHLY and CDR2 FYNNEI. The CDR3 spans 15 residues. The trim removed 6 bases at V and 10 bases at J, leaving 15 bases unmatched. For the CDR3, the DNA is TGTGCCAGCAGCGCCCACCGGGACAGGGTTGATGGAGCTTTCTTT. Translated: CASSAHRDRVDGAFF.

As concerns this clonotype: One base away lies a much larger clone, so this may be a sequencing read error. CDR3 amino acids: CTSSEAGWSSGREKLFF. CDR3 DNA: TGTACCAGCAGTGAAGCGGGATGGTCGTCCGGGCGTGAAAAACTGTTTTTT. The chain joins TRBV6-1 to TRBJ1-4; no reliable D call. The CDR3 totals 17 residues. From germline, CDR1 is MNHNS and CDR2 SASEGT.

In this sample, this clonotype turned up a few times. The gene calls are TRBV19 and TRBJ2-1; TRBD1 matches 7 bases. This CDR3 comprises 15 residues. Germline CDR1 and CDR2: LNHDA and SQIVND (reference sequence). Trimming at V came to 7 bases and at J to 6 bases, leaving 12 bases not matched to a gene. The DNA for the CDR3 is TGTGCCAGTACCCCTTTAGATCGACAGGGCAATGAGCAGTTCTTC. This encodes CASTPLDRQGNEQFF.

In its sample, this clonotype was seen a few times. J is TRBJ1-2 and V is TRBV13, with 8 bases matching TRBD1. The V and J ends lost 2 bases and 0 bases, in that order; junction bases with no gene match: 11. This CDR3 contains 18 residues. The germline gives CDR1 PRHDT, CDR2 FYEKMQ (reference sequence). CDR3: CASSLFWAVDRANYGYTF. The CDR3 DNA is TGTGCCAGCAGCTTATTCTGGGCTGTGGACAGGGCTAACTATGGCTACACCTTC.

The rearrangement links TRBV18 to TRBJ1-5; D may be TRBD1 (5 bases). The CDR3 loop spans 13 amino acids. V gave up 3 bases and J gave up 7 bases, with 10 bases separating them. Germline V gene lookup returns CDR1 KGHSH and CDR2 LQKENI. The chain's CDR3 is CASSPGERQPQHF. CDR3 nucleotides: TGTGCCAGCTCACCGGGGGAGAGGCAGCCCCAGCATTTT.

This clonotype was found many times. The rearrangement joins TRBV6-1 to TRBJ1-1, with a possible D match to TRBD1 (6 bases). CDR3 length: 15 residues. From germline, CDR1 is MNHNS and CDR2 SASEGT. V was trimmed by 5 bases and J by 3 bases, leaving 16 bases between them. This CDR3 is CASSPAGVTDTEAFF. CDR3 nucleotide sequence: TGTGCCAGCAGTCCCGCAGGGGTAACGGACACTGAAGCTTTCTTT.

This clonotype was recorded many times. The rearrangement joins TRBV11-2 to TRBJ2-7; D tentatively reads TRBD1 or TRBD2 (5 bases each). The length of the CDR3 is 14 residues. Trimming cost V 6 bases and J 0 bases, with 12 bases left between them. CDR1 SGHAT and CDR2 FQNNGV come from the germline V gene. This CDR3 reads CASRDRDRSYEQYF. In DNA, the CDR3 is TGTGCCAGCAGAGATCGGGACCGCTCCTACGAGCAGTACTTC.

The rearrangement joins TRBV12-3 or TRBV12-4 to TRBJ2-1, with no clear D. The CDR3 covers 13 residues. The ends were cut back, 3 bases at V and 4 bases at J, with 7 bases in the middle. The CDR3 DNA sequence: TGTGCCAGCAGTTTTTTTCTTTACAATGAGCAGTTCTTC. This codes for CASSFFLYNEQFF.

This clonotype was detected only a few times. This rearrangement joins TRBV25-1 to TRBJ1-3; 7 nucleotides align to TRBD1. V lost 6 bases and J lost 3; bases outside the gene matches: 8. There are 15 residues in the CDR3. CDR1 and CDR2 from the germline V gene are MGHDK and SYGVNS. The CDR3 nucleotides are TGTGCCAGCAGGGCTACAGGGGTTGGTGGAAACACCATATATTTT. Translating gives CASRATGVGGNTIYF.

Many counts were recorded for this clonotype. J is TRBJ2-1 and V is TRBV11-3; a weak D match, TRBD2 (5 bases). The CDR3 is 15 amino acids. The V gene lost 0 bases and the J gene lost 6 bases, with 12 bases spanning the gap. Germline V CDR1 and CDR2: SGHNT, YENEEA. In nucleotides, the CDR3 is TGTGCCAGCAGCTTAGAACTTCGGAGGCCCAATGAGCAGTTCTTC. It is translated as CASSLELRRPNEQFF.

The chain joins TRBV5-8 to TRBJ2-2; D call uncertain. From germline, CDR1 is SGHTS and CDR2 YDEGEE. The CDR3 runs to 13 residues. The ends were cut back, 6 bases at V and 5 bases at J, with 11 bases in the middle. CDR3 sequence reads: CASTTTATGELFF. As DNA, the CDR3 is TGTGCCAGCACGACGACCGCAACCGGGGAGCTGTTTTTT.

This clonotype came up many times. This chain connects TRBV2 to TRBJ1-1; perhaps TRBD1 as D (5 bases). CDR1 and CDR2 from the germline V gene are SNHLY and FYNNEI. The germline V and J ends were trimmed by 11 bases and 1 base, with 14 bases remaining between them. The CDR3 is made up of 13 amino acids. The DNA for the CDR3 is TGTGCCCCTAGCAATCAGGGGAACACTGAAGCTTTCTTT. Translating gives CAPSNQGNTEAFF.

This clonotype occurred many times. The V gene is TRBV27, the J gene TRBJ2-7; perhaps D is TRBD1 or TRBD2 (5 bases each). Trimming shortened V by 3 bases and J by 5 bases, and 14 bases separated the two germline ends. In germline, CDR1 is MNHEY, CDR2 SMNVEV (reference sequence). The CDR3 extends over 14 amino acids. CDR3 nucleotides: TGTGCCAGCAGTTTCCACCGGGGCAACGACGAGCAGTACTTC. Encoded protein: CASSFHRGNDEQYF.

The CDR3 DNA reads TGTGCCAGCAGCGCCCACCGGGACAGGGGGTCATACGAGCAGTACTTC. Its translation: CASSAHRDRGSYEQYF. This rearrangement joins TRBV2 to TRBJ2-7; 11 bases agree with TRBD1. The CDR3 contains 16 residues. The germline V gene encodes CDR1 SNHLY and CDR2 FYNNEI. The junction had 11 bases not matched to a gene; V was cut back by 6 bases and J by 4 bases.

This clonotype has at least ten counts. Written as DNA, the CDR3 is TGTGCCAGCAGCTTAACGGGGGGCAGGAACAATGAGCAGTTCTTC. Its protein is CASSLTGGRNNEQFF. J is TRBJ2-1 and V is TRBV7-3; D could derive from TRBD1 or TRBD2 (6 bases each). V was shortened by 0 bases and J by 5 bases, with 11 bases between the two germline ends. CDR1 and CDR2 from the germline V gene are SGHTA and FQGTGA. This CDR3 region has 15 residues.

This clonotype was seen a handful of times. The chain has TRBV24-1 and TRBJ2-3; the D gene is possibly TRBD1 (5 bases). Between the trimmed V and J ends, which lost 3 bases and 2 bases, there was a span of 5 bases. Germline V lookup: CDR1 KGHDR, CDR2 SFDVKD. This CDR3 has 13 residues. CDR3 sequence (DNA): TGTGCCACCAGTGATGGGGCCACAGATACGCAGTATTTT. This gives the protein CATSDGATDTQYF.

This clonotype turned up a few times. J is TRBJ1-5 and V is TRBV6-4, with D uncertain. Germline V gene lookup returns CDR1 MRHNA and CDR2 SNTAGT. The V gene lost 4 bases and the J gene lost 4 bases, with 8 bases spanning the gap. The CDR3 runs 13 residues. CDR3 DNA: TGTGCCAGCAGTGTCGGGGATAATCAGCCCCAGCATTTT. Encoded protein: CASSVGDNQPQHF.

This clonotype was seen many times. The V call is TRBV9, the J call TRBJ1-2; D might be TRBD1 (5 bases). The CDR3 length is 11 residues. The V and J ends lost 3 bases and 7 bases respectively, with 7 bases between them. Per the germline V gene, CDR1 is SGDLS and CDR2 is YYNGEE. CDR3 sequence reads: CASSGGPGYTF. The CDR3 nucleotides read TGTGCCAGCAGCGGGGGACCTGGCTACACCTTC.

This chain links TRBV4-2 with TRBJ2-5, with 10 bases that match TRBD2. The CDR3 has 14 amino acids. Germline CDR1 LGHNA, CDR2 YNFKEQ. The V and J ends lost 8 bases and 1 base, in that order; junction bases with no gene match: 4. Here the CDR3 reads CASCLAGAQETQYF. DNA for the CDR3: TGTGCCAGCTGCCTAGCGGGGGCCCAAGAGACCCAGTACTTC.

V gene TRBV3-1 combines with J gene TRBJ2-2; tentatively, D is TRBD2 (6 bases). Germline V gene lookup returns CDR1 LGHDT and CDR2 YNNKEL (reference sequence). Trimming took 0 bases from V and 6 from J, leaving 11 bases between them. The CDR3 runs to 15 residues. CDR3 loop: CASSQDRGIPGELFF. In nucleotides, the CDR3 is TGTGCCAGCAGCCAAGATCGGGGGATCCCCGGGGAGCTGTTTTTT.

This clonotype occurred a few times. The chain is built from TRBV27 and TRBJ2-2, with a possible D match to TRBD2 (6 bases). The V end lost 4 bases, the J end lost 5 bases, and 11 bases lay between the germline ends. In germline, CDR1 is MNHEY, CDR2 SMNVEV (reference sequence). This CDR3 spans 14 amino acids. The CDR3 sequence: CASSSMDYTGELFF. CDR3 nucleotides: TGTGCCAGCAGTTCAATGGACTATACCGGGGAGCTGTTTTTT.

This clonotype was seen many times. The chain uses TRBV20-1 and TRBJ2-7; TRBD1 aligns across 7 bases. V shed 4 bases, J shed 0 bases, and the junction held 6 bases outside the gene matches. CDR1 is DFQATT and CDR2 is SNEGSKA in the germline V gene (reference sequence). The CDR3 is 14 amino acids. DNA for the CDR3: TGCAGTGCTATGGGGACAGCTTCCTCCTACGAGCAGTACTTC. Translated: CSAMGTASSYEQYF.

This clonotype occurred many times. The V gene is TRBV7-8, the J gene TRBJ2-1; D uncertain. This CDR3 is built from 12 residues. Looked up from germline, CDR1 is SGHVS and CDR2 is FQNEAQ. The ends were cut back, 3 bases at V and 9 bases at J, with 9 bases in the middle. Here the CDR3 reads CASSLDPGEQFF. The CDR3 DNA sequence: TGTGCCAGCAGCTTGGACCCGGGTGAGCAGTTCTTC. Variable domain in full (rest from reference TRBV7-8 and TRBJ2-1): GAGVSQSPRYKVAKRGQDVALRCDPISGHVSLFWYQQALGQGPEFLTYFQNEAQLDKSGLPSDRFFAERPEGSVSTLKIQRTQQEDSAVYLCASSLDPGEQFFGPGTRLTVL.

This clonotype was counted ten times or more. The chain recombines TRBV6-5 with TRBJ2-1; 15 bases are shared with TRBD2. The CDR3 is made up of 17 amino acids. V lost 0 bases to trimming and J lost 10 bases; unmatched junction nucleotides: 7. The V gene's germline CDR1 is MNHEY and CDR2 SVGAGI. This CDR3 is CASSYSGTSGGSGEQFF. As DNA, the CDR3 is TGTGCCAGCAGTTACTCAGGGACTAGCGGGGGGTCAGGGGAGCAGTTCTTC.

This clonotype was seen many times. The CDR3 spells CASNTGQTEAFF. Here the CDR3 DNA reads TGTGCCAGCAATACCGGACAGACTGAAGCTTTCTTT. The chain links TRBV12-3 or TRBV12-4 to TRBJ1-1, with D maybe TRBD1 (6 bases). V was clipped by 7 bases and J by 5 bases, with 11 bases between them. This CDR3 has 12 residues.

This clonotype occurred many times. This rearrangement joins TRBV20-1 to TRBJ2-3; TRBD2 aligns across 11 bases. With V trimmed by 8 bases and J by 2 bases, 9 bases remained unmatched. Germline V CDR1 and CDR2: DFQATT, SNEGSKA (reference sequence). This CDR3 region has 15 residues. The CDR3 region is CSPKTSGEYTDTQYF. CDR3 sequence (DNA): TGCAGTCCAAAGACTAGCGGGGAGTACACAGATACGCAGTATTTT.